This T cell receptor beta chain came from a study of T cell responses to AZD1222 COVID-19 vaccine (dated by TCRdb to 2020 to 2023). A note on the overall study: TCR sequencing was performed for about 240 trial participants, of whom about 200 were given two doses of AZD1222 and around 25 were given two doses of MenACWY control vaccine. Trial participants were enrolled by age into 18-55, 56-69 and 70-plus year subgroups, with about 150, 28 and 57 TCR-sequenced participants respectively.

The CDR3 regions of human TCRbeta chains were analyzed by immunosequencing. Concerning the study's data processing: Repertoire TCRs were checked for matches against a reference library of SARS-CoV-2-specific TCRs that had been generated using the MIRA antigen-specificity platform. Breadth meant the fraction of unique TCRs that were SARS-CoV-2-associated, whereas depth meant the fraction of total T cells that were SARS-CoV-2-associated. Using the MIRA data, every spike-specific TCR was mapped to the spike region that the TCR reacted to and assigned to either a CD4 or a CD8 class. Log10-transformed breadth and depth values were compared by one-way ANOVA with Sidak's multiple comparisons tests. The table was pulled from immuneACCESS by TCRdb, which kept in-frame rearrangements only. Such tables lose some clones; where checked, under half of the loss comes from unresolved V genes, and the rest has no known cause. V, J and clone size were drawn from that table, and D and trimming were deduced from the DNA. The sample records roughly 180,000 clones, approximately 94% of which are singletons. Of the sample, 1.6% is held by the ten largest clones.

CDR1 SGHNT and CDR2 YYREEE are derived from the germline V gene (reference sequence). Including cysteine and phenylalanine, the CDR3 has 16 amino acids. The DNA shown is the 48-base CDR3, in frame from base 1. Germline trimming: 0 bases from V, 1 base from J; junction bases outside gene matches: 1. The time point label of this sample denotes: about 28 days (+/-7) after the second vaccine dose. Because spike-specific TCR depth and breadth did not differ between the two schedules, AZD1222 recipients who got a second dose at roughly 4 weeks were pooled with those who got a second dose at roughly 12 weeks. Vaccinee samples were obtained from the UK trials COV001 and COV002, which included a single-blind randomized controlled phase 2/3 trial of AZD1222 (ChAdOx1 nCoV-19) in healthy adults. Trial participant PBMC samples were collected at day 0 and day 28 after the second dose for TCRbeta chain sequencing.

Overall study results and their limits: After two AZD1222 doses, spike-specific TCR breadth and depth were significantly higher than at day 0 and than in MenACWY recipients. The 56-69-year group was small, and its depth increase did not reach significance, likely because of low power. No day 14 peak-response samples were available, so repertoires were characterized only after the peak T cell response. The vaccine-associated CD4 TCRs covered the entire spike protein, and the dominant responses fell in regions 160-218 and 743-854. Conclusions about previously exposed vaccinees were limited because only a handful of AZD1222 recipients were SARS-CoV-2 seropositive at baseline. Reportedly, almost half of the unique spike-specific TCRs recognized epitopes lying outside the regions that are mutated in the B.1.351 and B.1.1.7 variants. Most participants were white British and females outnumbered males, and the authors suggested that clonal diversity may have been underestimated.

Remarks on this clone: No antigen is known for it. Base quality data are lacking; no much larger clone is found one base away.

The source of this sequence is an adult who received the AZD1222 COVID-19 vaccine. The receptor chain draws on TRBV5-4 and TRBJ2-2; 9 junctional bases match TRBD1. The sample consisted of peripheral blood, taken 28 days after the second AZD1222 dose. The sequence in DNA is TGTGCCAGCAGCTTGGTGGGACAGGGGAACACCGGGGAGCTGTTTTTT. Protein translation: CASSLVGQGNTGELFF.